This TCR beta chain originates from a study of graft-versus-host responses after intestinal transplantation. TCRdb's copy holds only in-frame clones and misses some; the assay was immunoSEQ multiplex PCR. The sample holds about 5,600 clones, roughly 80% seen once. Researchers processed graft tissue to release intraepithelial and lamina propria lymphocytes. V lost 10 bases and J 3 bases, leaving 18 bases between the germline ends. Germline assignment: CDR1 ENHRY and CDR2 SYGVKD. This CDR3 spans 14 amino acids. The clonotype comes from a human patient who received an intestinal transplant, so some T cells may come from the graft donor. The sample consisted of ileum tissue, taken around 230 days after intestinal transplant. The chain joins TRBV10-3 to TRBJ1-1; D uncertain. The CDR3 nucleotides read TGTGCCACCGGCGTAGGAAACGAGGACACTGAAGCTTTCTTT. It is translated as CATGVGNEDTEAFF.